The 3 T cell receptor beta chains given below trace back to one sample, sequenced in a study of blood T cell repertoires in COVID-19. Produced via immunoSEQ multiplex PCR; TCRdb's table is partial and in-frame only. The sample lists a few hundred thousand clones, roughly 79% seen once, with around 16% in the top ten. The specimen sequenced was PBMCs or T cells enriched from blood (not recorded which). These receptor sequences come from a man aged 35-49 years who had recovered from COVID-19.

This chain connects TRBV12-3 or TRBV12-4 to TRBJ2-1; D gene unclear. Trimming stripped 5 bases from V and 4 bases from J, with 3 bases between. This CDR3 contains 11 residues. CDR3 nucleotides: TGTGCCAGCAGTCAGTACAATGAGCAGTTCTTC. This sequence encodes CASSQYNEQFF.

The chain couples TRBV27 to TRBJ2-7; D possibly corresponds to TRBD2 (7 bases). With 5 bases removed from V and 3 bases from J, the gap between germline ends came to 14 bases. The CDR3 is 14 residues long. The germline V gene encodes CDR1 MNHEY and CDR2 SMNVEV (reference sequence). CDR3 nucleotides: TGTGCCAGCAGTCTTAAGCGGGACAACTACGAGCAGTACTTC. Its translation: CASSLKRDNYEQYF.

The gene calls are TRBV7-3 and TRBJ2-3; weak D call: TRBD2 (6 bases). Germline V gene sequence: CDR1 SGHTA, CDR2 FQGTGA. The CDR3 spans 14 residues. V was cut by 8 bases and J by 5 bases, with 17 bases left in between. CDR3 loop: CASGRDLAGDTQYF. CDR3 sequence (DNA): TGTGCCAGCGGGCGGGACCTGGCGGGAGATACGCAGTATTTT.